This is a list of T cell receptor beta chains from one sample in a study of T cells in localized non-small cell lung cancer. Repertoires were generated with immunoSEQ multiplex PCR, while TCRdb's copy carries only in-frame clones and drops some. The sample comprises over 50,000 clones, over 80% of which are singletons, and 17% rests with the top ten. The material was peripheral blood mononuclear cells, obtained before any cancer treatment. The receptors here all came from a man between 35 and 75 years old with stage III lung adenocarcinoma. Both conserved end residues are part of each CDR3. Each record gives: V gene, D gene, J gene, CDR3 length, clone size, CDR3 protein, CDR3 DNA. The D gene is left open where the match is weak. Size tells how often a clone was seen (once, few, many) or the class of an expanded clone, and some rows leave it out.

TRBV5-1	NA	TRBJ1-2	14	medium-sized	CASKPPGGFIGYTF	TGCGCCAGCAAGCCTCCTGGGGGGTTCATTGGCTACACCTTC
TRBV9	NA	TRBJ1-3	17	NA	CASSVPGTAGSGNTIYF	TGTGCCAGCAGCGTACCTGGGACGGCTGGCTCTGGAAACACCATATATTTT
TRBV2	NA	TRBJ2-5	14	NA	CASSASQGAQTQYF	TGTGCCAGCAGTGCGTCACAGGGCGCTCAGACCCAGTACTTC
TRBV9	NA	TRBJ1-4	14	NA	CASSPRTNGEKLFF	TGTGCCAGCAGCCCCCGGACAAACGGTGAAAAACTGTTTTTT
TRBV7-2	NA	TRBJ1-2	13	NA	CASSLGGTYGYTF	TGTGCCAGCAGCTTAGGGGGGACCTATGGCTACACCTTC
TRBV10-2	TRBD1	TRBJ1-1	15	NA	CASSESTGVDTEAFF	TGCGCCAGCAGTGAGTCTACAGGGGTGGACACTGAAGCTTTCTTT
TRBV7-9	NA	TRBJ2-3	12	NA	CASSNEQDTQYF	TGTGCCAGCAGCAACGAACAGGATACGCAGTATTTT
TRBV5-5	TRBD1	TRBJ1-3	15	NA	CASSLRGGFGNTIYF	TGTGCCAGCAGCCTCCGAGGGGGCTTTGGAAACACCATATATTTT
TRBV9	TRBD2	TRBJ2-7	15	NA	CASSVGGTNGFEQYF	TGTGCCAGCAGCGTAGGCGGGACTAATGGGTTCGAGCAGTACTTC
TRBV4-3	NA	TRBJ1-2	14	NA	CASSQDTGAMGYTF	TGCGCCAGCAGCCAAGATACCGGGGCCATGGGCTACACCTTC
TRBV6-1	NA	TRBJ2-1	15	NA	CASSVWWGDYNEQFF	TGCGCCAGCAGTGTGTGGTGGGGGGACTACAATGAGCAGTTCTTC
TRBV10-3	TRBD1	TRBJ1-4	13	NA	CATRTGDLEKLFF	TGTGCCACCCGGACAGGGGACCTTGAAAAACTGTTTTTT
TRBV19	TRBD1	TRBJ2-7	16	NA	CASSAETGTGTYEQYF	TGTGCCAGTAGTGCGGAGACCGGGACAGGGACCTACGAGCAGTACTTC
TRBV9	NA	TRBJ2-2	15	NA	CASSVAGLLSGELFF	TGTGCCAGCAGCGTAGCGGGGTTGTTATCCGGGGAGCTGTTTTTT
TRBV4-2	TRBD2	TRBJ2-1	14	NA	CASSQGHNGRGQFF	TGTGCCAGCAGCCAAGGGCACAACGGGAGGGGGCAGTTCTTC
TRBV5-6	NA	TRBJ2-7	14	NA	CASSLAGLGDEQYF	TGTGCCAGCAGCTTGGCAGGACTCGGGGATGAACAGTACTTC
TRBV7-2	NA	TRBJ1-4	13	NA	CATSGPDNEKLFF	TGTGCCACCTCCGGGCCCGATAATGAAAAACTGTTTTTT
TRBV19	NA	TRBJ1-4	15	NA	CASQTGLGTNEKLFF	TGTGCCAGCCAGACGGGACTCGGCACTAATGAAAAACTGTTTTTT